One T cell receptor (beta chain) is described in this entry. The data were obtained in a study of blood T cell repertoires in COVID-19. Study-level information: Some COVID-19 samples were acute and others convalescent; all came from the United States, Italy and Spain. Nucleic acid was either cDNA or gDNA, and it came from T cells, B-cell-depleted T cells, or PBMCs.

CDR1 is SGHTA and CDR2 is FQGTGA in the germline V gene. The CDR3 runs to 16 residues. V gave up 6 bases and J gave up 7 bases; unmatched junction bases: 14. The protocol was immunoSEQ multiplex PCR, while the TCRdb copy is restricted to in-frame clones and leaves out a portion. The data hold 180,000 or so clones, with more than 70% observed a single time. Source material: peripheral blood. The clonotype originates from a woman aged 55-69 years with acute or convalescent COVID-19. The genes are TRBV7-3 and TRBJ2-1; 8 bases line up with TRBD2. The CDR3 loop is CASSQISGSGYNEQFF. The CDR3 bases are TGTGCCAGCAGTCAAATCAGCGGGAGCGGTTATAATGAGCAGTTCTTC.